Each of the 23 T cell receptor beta chains below was sequenced from the same sample in a study of cytomegalovirus exposure and HLA in healthy donors. Primers for the PCR totalled 60 Vbeta and 13 Jbeta. TCRdb keeps only in-frame clones here, not all; method: immunoSEQ multiplex PCR. Its listing shows about 200,000 clones. The sequenced sample was PBMCs. The receptor set was obtained from a girl aged 2-10 years in good health and CMV-seropositive.

In DNA, the CDR3 is TGTGCCAGCGACTTCGGACAGGGGATAGGGAACACTGAAGCTTTCTTT. This codes for CASDFGQGIGNTEAFF. The rearrangement uses TRBV5-8 and TRBJ1-1; 9 positions match TRBD1. J lost 1 base, V lost 7 bases, and 11 bases had no gene match. CDR1 and CDR2 (germline): SGHTS, YDEGEE. The CDR3 spans 16 residues. Supplemented by reference TRBV5-8 and TRBJ1-1, the full variable domain reads EAGVTQSPTHLIKTRGQQATLRCSPISGHTSVYWYQQALGLGLQFLLWYDEGEERNRGNFPPRFSGRQFPNYSSELNVNALELEDSALYLCASDFGQGIGNTEAFFGQGTRLTVV.

The rearrangement joins TRBV28 to TRBJ2-3; D unresolved. There are 12 residues in the CDR3. V was pared by 5 bases and J by 5 bases, with 8 bases between. Germline assignment: CDR1 MDHEN and CDR2 SYDVKM. CDR3 DNA sequence: TGTGCCAGCAGTCTCCCGAGAGATACGCAGTATTTT. The encoded protein is CASSLPRDTQYF.

The chain joins TRBV27 to TRBJ1-2, with 7 bases that match TRBD1. Trimming at V came to 6 bases and at J to 6 bases, leaving 7 bases not matched to a gene. In germline, CDR1 is MNHEY, CDR2 SMNVEV (reference sequence). The CDR3 runs to 13 residues. CDR3 sequence reads: CASRSHDRDGYTF. CDR3 nucleotides: TGTGCCAGCAGGTCCCACGACAGGGATGGCTACACCTTC.

The genes are TRBV6-5 and TRBJ2-1, with a tentative D call TRBD2 (5 bases). The germline V gene has CDR1 MNHEY and CDR2 SVGAGI. The V gene lost 5 bases and the J gene lost 10 bases, with 18 bases spanning the gap. This CDR3 region has 14 residues. For the CDR3, the DNA is TGTGCCAGCAGTCTAATCGGGTCGGGGAACGAGCAGTTCTTC. Translating gives CASSLIGSGNEQFF.

The genes are TRBV10-1 and TRBJ2-4; the D gene is possibly TRBD1 (6 bases). The germline V gene has CDR1 WNHNN and CDR2 SYGVQD (reference sequence). The V and J ends lost 1 base and 2 bases respectively, with 12 bases between them. The CDR3 is 16 residues long. CDR3 in amino acids: CASSEFPGASKNIQYF. CDR3 DNA sequence: TGCGCCAGCAGTGAGTTTCCAGGGGCATCCAAAAACATTCAGTACTTC.

The chain links TRBV7-8 to TRBJ2-5, with 10 bases aligning to TRBD2. Gene TRBJ2-7 matches the end of the DNA better, so the J call may be wrong. Per the germline V gene, CDR1 is SGHVS and CDR2 is FQNEAQ. The CDR3 consists of 15 residues. The chain's CDR3 is CASSLGASGSSEQYF. In nucleotides, the CDR3 is TGTGCCAGCAGCTTAGGGGCTAGCGGGAGCTCCGAGCAGTACTTC.

The V and J genes are TRBV11-3 and TRBJ1-1; 7 nucleotides match TRBD1. The J segment lost 3 bases and the V segment lost 1 base, leaving 5 bases of the junction unmatched. The CDR3 extends over 15 amino acids. CDR1 and CDR2 (germline): SGHNT, YENEEA. This CDR3 is CASSLGPGTDTEAFF. In DNA, the CDR3 is TGTGCCAGCAGCTTAGGCCCCGGGACAGACACTGAAGCTTTCTTT.

The V gene is TRBV19, the J gene TRBJ2-7; TRBD2 aligns across 8 bases. V shed 4 bases, J shed 0 bases, and the junction held 8 bases outside the gene matches. This CDR3 has 16 residues. Germline CDR1 is LNHDA and CDR2 is SQIVND (reference sequence). CDR3 DNA: TGTGCCAGTAGTAAACCAAGCGGGGGAAGCTCCTACGAGCAGTACTTC. It yields the protein CASSKPSGGSSYEQYF.

The genes are TRBV15 and TRBJ2-1; D is undetermined. The CDR3 has 13 amino acids. Per the germline V gene, CDR1 is LNHNV and CDR2 is YYDKDF (reference sequence). V was shortened by 0 bases and J by 7 bases, with 7 bases between the two germline ends. CDR3 coding DNA: TGTGCCACCAGCAGAGAAGCGCGGAATGAGCAGTTCTTC. This sequence encodes CATSREARNEQFF.

V and J are TRBV5-4 and TRBJ2-6; possible D gene TRBD2, 6 bases. Germline V gene data show CDR1 as SGHNT and CDR2 as YYREEE (reference sequence). V lost 0 bases and J 0 bases, leaving 13 bases between the germline ends. The CDR3 loop spans 18 amino acids. CDR3 nucleotide sequence: TGTGCCAGCAGCTTGGCGGGAGTTGATCCCTCTGGGGCCAACGTCCTGACTTTC. Translation gives CASSLAGVDPSGANVLTF.

The chain uses TRBV4-1 and TRBJ1-1, with 10 bases fitting TRBD1. Germline V CDR1 and CDR2: MGHRA, YSYEKL. CDR3 length equals 19 residues. The junction had 22 bases not matched to a gene; V was cut back by 10 bases and J by 2 bases. Here the CDR3 reads CATFFRQGALGVDNTEAFF. CDR3 sequence (DNA): TGCGCCACCTTTTTTCGACAGGGGGCGTTGGGGGTAGACAACACTGAAGCTTTCTTT.

The rearrangement joins TRBV4-1 to TRBJ2-1, with 12 bases identical to TRBD2. CDR1 and CDR2 from the germline V gene are MGHRA and YSYEKL. V was clipped by 4 bases and J by 9 bases; unmatched bases: 10. CDR3 size: 16 residues. CDR3 sequence reads: CASSPDLAGGPVEQFF. The CDR3, as DNA: TGCGCCAGCAGCCCGGACCTAGCGGGAGGGCCGGTTGAGCAGTTCTTC.

V and J are TRBV4-2 and TRBJ2-3, with unresolved D. Trimming took 0 bases from V and 0 from J, leaving 7 bases between them. Germline assignment: CDR1 LGHNA and CDR2 YNFKEQ. The CDR3 covers 15 residues. CDR3 in amino acids: CASSQDGLSTDTQYF. Written as DNA, the CDR3 is TGTGCCAGCAGCCAAGATGGGCTCAGCACAGATACGCAGTATTTT.

CDR3 in amino acids: CASSSVAGAYEQYF. The CDR3 nucleotides read TGTGCCAGCAGTTCTGTAGCGGGAGCCTACGAGCAGTACTTC. The V and J genes are TRBV27 and TRBJ2-7; TRBD2 agrees at 9 bases. Trimming removed 4 bases from V and 2 bases from J; junction bases left unmatched: 3. This CDR3 has 14 residues. The germline V gene has CDR1 MNHEY and CDR2 SMNVEV (reference sequence).

Worth noting for this clone: Sequence at one end of the junction differs from germline and may be a read error. Other DNA sequences from this sample encode an identical CDR3 as well. This chain links TRBV5-1 with TRBJ1-2; D ambiguous. The CDR3 runs to 13 residues. The germline CDR1 and CDR2 sequences are SGHRS and YFSETQ. CDR3 DNA: TGTGCCAGCAGCTCAGAGGCTAACTATGGCTACACCTTC. Its translation is CASSSEANYGYTF.

Here the CDR3 DNA reads TGTGCCAGCAGCCCCACAGGGGGCGTTGGTGAAAAACTGTTTTTT. Translating it yields CASSPTGGVGEKLFF. This sequence joins TRBV7-9 and TRBJ1-4; 9 bases match TRBD1. Germline loops: CDR1 SEHNR, CDR2 FQNEAQ (reference sequence). The trim removed 5 bases at V and 7 bases at J, leaving 8 bases unmatched. The CDR3 is 15 amino acids.

This chain links TRBV6-1 with TRBJ1-2; a possible D gene is TRBD1 (6 bases). Germline V lookup: CDR1 MNHNS, CDR2 SASEGT. Between the trimmed V and J ends, which lost 6 bases and 5 bases, there was a span of 16 bases. This CDR3 is built from 14 residues. CDR3 sequence reads: CASRTTGTSYGYTF. The DNA of the CDR3 is TGTGCCAGCAGGACTACCGGGACAAGTTATGGCTACACCTTC.

The chain couples TRBV5-1 to TRBJ2-3; TRBD2 aligns across 8 bases. Looked up from germline, CDR1 is SGHRS and CDR2 is YFSETQ. Trimming cost V 1 base and J 2 bases; bases outside gene matches: 3. CDR3 size: 15 residues. This CDR3 is CASSLTSGITDTQYF. CDR3 nucleotides: TGCGCCAGCAGCTTGACTAGCGGAATCACAGATACGCAGTATTTT.

V usage is TRBV5-1 and J usage is TRBJ2-3; no reliable D call. Germline assignment: CDR1 SGHRS and CDR2 YFSETQ. The CDR3 has 16 amino acids. V dropped 0 bases and J dropped 5 bases, with 16 bases sitting between them. The CDR3 here is CASSLAGGSQIDTQYF. The CDR3 DNA reads TGCGCCAGCAGCTTGGCCGGCGGCTCCCAAATAGATACGCAGTATTTT. The full variable domain, its missing parts supplied by reference TRBV5-1 and TRBJ2-3, is KAGVTQTPRYLIKTRGQQVTLSCSPISGHRSVSWYQQTPGQGLQFLFEYFSETQRNKGNFPGRFSGRQFSNSRSEMNVSTLELGDSALYLCASSLAGGSQIDTQYFGPGTRLTVL.

The V call is TRBV19, the J call TRBJ1-1; a weak D match, TRBD1 (5 bases). Germline V lookup: CDR1 LNHDA, CDR2 SQIVND (reference sequence). Trimming pared 5 bases from V and 2 bases from J, leaving 9 bases between. The length of the CDR3 is 13 residues. CDR3 in amino acids: CASSPQGNTEAFF. The CDR3 region has the DNA TGTGCCAGTAGTCCGCAGGGTAACACTGAAGCTTTCTTT.

This sequence joins TRBV19 and TRBJ2-3; 15 bases map to TRBD2. The trim removed 7 bases at V and 7 bases at J, leaving 6 bases unmatched. Looked up from germline, CDR1 is LNHDA and CDR2 is SQIVND (reference sequence). The CDR3 totals 15 residues. DNA of the CDR3: TGTGCCAGTAACCCAGGGACTAGCGGGAGGTATACGCAGTATTTT. Amino acids: CASNPGTSGRYTQYF.

The chain has TRBV7-8 and TRBJ2-1; D is possibly TRBD2 (6 bases). The CDR3 runs 12 residues. Germline V gene sequence: CDR1 SGHVS, CDR2 FQNEAQ. The ends were cut back, 5 bases at V and 7 bases at J, with 9 bases in the middle. The CDR3, as DNA: TGTGCCAGCAGCCGGAGCGGGAATGAGCAGTTCTTC. Protein product: CASSRSGNEQFF.

The V gene is TRBV5-1, the J gene TRBJ1-3; D remains ambiguous. Germline CDR1 reads SGHRS; CDR2 reads YFSETQ. The CDR3 extends over 14 amino acids. The V end lost 0 bases, the J end lost 7 bases, and 11 bases lay between the germline ends. The CDR3 loop is CASSLEPGRNTIYF. CDR3 nucleotides: TGCGCCAGCAGCTTGGAACCGGGTCGGAACACCATATATTTT.